Below, 17 T cell receptor beta chains from the same sample are listed, as sequenced in a study of cytomegalovirus exposure and HLA in healthy donors. Primers: 60 Vbeta forward and 13 Jbeta reverse. Generated by immunoSEQ multiplex PCR, the TCRdb table keeps only in-frame clones and is missing some. The sample holds fewer than 200,000 clones; roughly 70% are singletons and the top ten take around 2.8%. The sequencing sample was made of PBMCs. The source of these receptors is a woman aged 30 to 39 in good health and CMV-seronegative.

The sample holds a few counts of this clone. This chain links TRBV4-2 with TRBJ2-5, with TRBD2 identical over 14 bases. CDR1 LGHNA and CDR2 YNFKEQ come from the germline V gene. This CDR3 is 17 amino acids long. V lost 2 bases to trimming and J lost 6 bases; unmatched junction nucleotides: 8. The CDR3 here is CASSQLTGTSGSQTQYF. DNA of the CDR3: TGTGCCAGCAGCCAACTGACCGGGACTAGCGGGAGTCAGACCCAGTACTTC.

This clone was observed a single time. This rearrangement joins TRBV4-3 to TRBJ2-7; D possibly corresponds to TRBD2 (5 bases). With 4 bases removed from V and 6 bases from J, the gap between germline ends came to 22 bases. This CDR3 region has 16 residues. Germline V gene data show CDR1 as LGHNA and CDR2 as YSLEER. The chain's CDR3 is CASSPKAAPYAGEQYF. As DNA, the CDR3 is TGCGCCAGCAGCCCTAAAGCCGCCCCCTACGCGGGCGAGCAGTACTTC.

The chain employs TRBV7-9 and TRBJ2-7; D may be TRBD1 (6 bases). Germline V gives CDR1 SEHNR, CDR2 FQNEAQ (reference sequence). The ends were cut back, 6 bases at V and 4 bases at J, with 16 bases in the middle. This CDR3 has 14 residues. CDR3 amino acids: CASSLNGQIYEQYF. Here the CDR3 DNA reads TGTGCCAGCAGTTTAAACGGACAGATTTACGAGCAGTACTTC.

This clone occurred a few times. DNA for the CDR3: TGTGCCAGCAGCCACATACTAGCGGGGGAACCCTACGAGCAGTACTTC. It yields the protein CASSHILAGEPYEQYF. The rearrangement uses TRBV11-2 and TRBJ2-7, with 11 bases fitting TRBD2. This CDR3 has 16 amino acids. Trimming at V came to 5 bases and at J to 2 bases, leaving 8 bases not matched to a gene. The V gene's germline CDR1 is SGHAT and CDR2 FQNNGV.

The genes are TRBV7-6 and TRBJ2-7; D is perhaps TRBD2 (6 bases). Germline V gene lookup returns CDR1 SGHVS and CDR2 FNYEAQ. Trimming removed 4 bases at V and 0 bases at J, with 16 bases between. The CDR3 contains 16 residues. The CDR3 DNA sequence: TGTGCCAGCAGCTCGGCGGGATCGACCAGCTCCTACGAGCAGTACTTC. This codes for CASSSAGSTSSYEQYF.

The rearrangement uses TRBV5-1 and TRBJ2-6, with D perhaps TRBD1 (5 bases). Trimming removed 4 bases at V and 0 bases at J, with 5 bases between. The germline CDR1 and CDR2 sequences are SGHRS and YFSETQ. CDR3 length equals 14 residues. DNA for the CDR3: TGCGCCAGCAGCGACAGCTCTGGGGCCAACGTCCTGACTTTC. The encoded protein is CASSDSSGANVLTF.

In this sample, this clone turned up a few times. The chain employs TRBV11-2 and TRBJ1-4; D unresolved. This CDR3 is built from 12 residues. Trimming stripped 4 bases from V and 7 bases from J, with 7 bases between. The germline CDR1 and CDR2 sequences are SGHAT and FQNNGV. Here the CDR3 reads CASSSRIEKLFF. The CDR3 DNA reads as TGTGCCAGCAGCTCCCGTATTGAAAAACTGTTTTTT.

The chain employs TRBV19 and TRBJ1-4; no reliable D call. Trimming took off 9 bases at V and 4 bases at J, with 15 bases between the two ends. The CDR3 length is 14 residues. CDR1 LNHDA and CDR2 SQIVND come from the germline V gene (reference sequence). DNA of the CDR3: TGTGCCAGCTCCAACGGGAACCATAATGAAAAACTGTTTTTT. This codes for CASSNGNHNEKLFF.

The chain couples TRBV7-5 to TRBJ1-1; the table calls TRBD1, which could not be checked here. TRBV7-5 corresponds to a pseudogene. There are 15 residues in the CDR3. The CDR3 loop reads CVRSFQGARGTEAFF. The CDR3 nucleotides read TGTGTCAGAAGTTTCCAGGGGGCGCGGGGCACTGAAGCTTTCTTT.

V and J are TRBV27 and TRBJ1-5; D is unclear. The CDR3 has 14 amino acids. With 3 bases removed from V and 1 base from J, the gap between germline ends came to 7 bases. Germline assignment: CDR1 MNHEY and CDR2 SMNVEV (reference sequence). The CDR3: CASSLGSSNQPQHF. CDR3 nucleotides: TGTGCCAGCAGTTTGGGCTCAAGCAATCAGCCCCAGCATTTT.

The V gene is TRBV6-1, the J gene TRBJ2-7; tentative D call: TRBD2 (6 bases). The CDR3 contains 14 residues. The germline CDR1 and CDR2 sequences are MNHNS and SASEGT. The V end was cut by 0 bases, the J end by 6 bases, with 12 bases between. CDR3: CASSEALTGGEQYF. As DNA, the CDR3 is TGTGCCAGCAGTGAAGCGCTGACCGGGGGCGAGCAGTACTTC.

As to this clone: The germline gene is not matched at one end of the junction; a read error may be the cause. The chain links TRBV7-9 to TRBJ1-2; D gene ambiguous. This CDR3 has 14 residues. Germline V gene data show CDR1 as SEHNR and CDR2 as FQNEAQ (reference sequence). CDR3 region: CASSLAVMEYGYPF. The CDR3 bases are TGTGCCAGCAGCTTAGCAGTGATGGAGTATGGCTACCCCTTC.

J is TRBJ2-7 and V is TRBV6-5; D gene unclear. This CDR3 spans 14 amino acids. Germline loops: CDR1 MNHEY, CDR2 SVGAGI. The V and J ends lost 0 bases and 2 bases respectively, with 8 bases between them. CDR3 sequence: CASSYSAAPYEQYF. The CDR3 DNA follows: TGTGCCAGCAGTTACTCGGCCGCCCCCTACGAGCAGTACTTC.

This clone appeared once. The rearrangement joins TRBV30 to TRBJ1-3; D possibly corresponds to TRBD1 (5 bases). V dropped 2 bases and J dropped 0 bases, with 17 bases sitting between them. The germline V gene encodes CDR1 GTSNPN and CDR2 SVGIG (reference sequence). This CDR3 contains 17 residues. The CDR3 DNA is TGTGCCTGGAGTCCCTCCGGAAGGGGCCACTCTGGAAACACCATATATTTT. Amino acids: CAWSPSGRGHSGNTIYF.

The gene calls are TRBV29-1 and TRBJ1-5; TRBD1 agrees at 7 bases. V shed 6 bases, J shed 2 bases, and the junction held 4 bases outside the gene matches. This CDR3 is 13 amino acids long. Germline V CDR1 and CDR2: SQVTM, ANQGSEA. The CDR3 is CSVGGQGNQPQHF. CDR3 in DNA: TGCAGCGTCGGAGGACAGGGCAATCAGCCCCAGCATTTT. The full variable domain, its missing parts supplied by reference TRBV29-1 and TRBJ1-5, is SAVISQKPSRDICQRGTSLTIQCQVDSQVTMMFWYRQQPGQSLTLIATANQGSEATYESGFVIDKFPISRPNLTFSTLTVSNMSPEDSSIYLCSVGGQGNQPQHFGDGTRLSIL.

The chain combines TRBV2 with TRBJ2-7, with TRBD1 matching over 8 bases. Germline V gene sequence: CDR1 SNHLY, CDR2 FYNNEI. The trim removed 6 bases at V and 7 bases at J, leaving 11 bases unmatched. This CDR3 is 14 amino acids long. The CDR3 protein is CASRAWQGAGEQYF. The CDR3 DNA sequence: TGTGCCAGCAGGGCGTGGCAGGGGGCAGGGGAGCAGTACTTC.

The CDR3: CAWERDYQYEQYF. CDR3 in DNA: TGTGCCTGGGAACGGGACTATCAGTACGAGCAGTACTTC. The chain recombines TRBV30 with TRBJ2-7; the match to TRBD2 covers 7 bases. The J segment lost 4 bases and the V segment lost 5 bases, leaving 8 bases of the junction unmatched. The CDR3 covers 13 residues. From germline, CDR1 is GTSNPN and CDR2 SVGIG (reference sequence).